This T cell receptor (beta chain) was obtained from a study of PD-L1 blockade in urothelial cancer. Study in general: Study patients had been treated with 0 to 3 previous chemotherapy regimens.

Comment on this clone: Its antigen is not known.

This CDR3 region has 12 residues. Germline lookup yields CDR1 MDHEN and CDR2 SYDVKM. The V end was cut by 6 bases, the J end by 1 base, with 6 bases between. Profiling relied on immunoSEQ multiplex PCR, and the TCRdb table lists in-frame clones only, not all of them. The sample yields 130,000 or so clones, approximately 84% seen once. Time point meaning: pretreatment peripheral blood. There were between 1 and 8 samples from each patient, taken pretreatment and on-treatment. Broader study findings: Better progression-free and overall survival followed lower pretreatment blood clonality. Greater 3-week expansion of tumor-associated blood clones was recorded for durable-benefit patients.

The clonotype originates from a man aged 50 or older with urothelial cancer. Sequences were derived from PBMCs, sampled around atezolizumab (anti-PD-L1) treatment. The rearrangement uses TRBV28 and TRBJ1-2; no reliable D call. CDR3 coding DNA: TGTGCCAGCAGCTCCGTTAACTATGGCTACACCTTC. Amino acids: CASSSVNYGYTF.